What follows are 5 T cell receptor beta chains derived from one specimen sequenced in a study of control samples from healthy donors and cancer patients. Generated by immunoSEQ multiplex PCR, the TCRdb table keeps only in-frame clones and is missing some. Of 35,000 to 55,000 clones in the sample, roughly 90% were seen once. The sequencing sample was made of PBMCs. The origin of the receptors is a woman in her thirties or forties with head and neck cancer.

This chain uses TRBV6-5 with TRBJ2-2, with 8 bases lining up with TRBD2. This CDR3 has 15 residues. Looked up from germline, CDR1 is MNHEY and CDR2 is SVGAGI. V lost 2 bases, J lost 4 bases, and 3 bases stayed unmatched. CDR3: CASSYSGGLTGELFF. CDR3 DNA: TGTGCCAGCAGTTACAGCGGGGGACTCACCGGGGAGCTGTTTTTT.

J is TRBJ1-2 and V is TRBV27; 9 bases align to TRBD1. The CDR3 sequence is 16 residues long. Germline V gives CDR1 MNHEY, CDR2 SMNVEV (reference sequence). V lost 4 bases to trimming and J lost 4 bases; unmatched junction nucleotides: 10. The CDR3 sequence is CASSSLPGTGTYGYTF. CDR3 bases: TGTGCCAGCAGTTCGCTCCCCGGGACAGGGACCTATGGCTACACCTTC.

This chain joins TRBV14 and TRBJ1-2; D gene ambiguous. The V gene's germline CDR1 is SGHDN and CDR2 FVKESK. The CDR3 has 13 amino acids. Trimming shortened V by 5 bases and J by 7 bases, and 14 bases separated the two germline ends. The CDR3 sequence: CASSAIGVFGYTF. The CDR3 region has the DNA TGTGCCAGCAGCGCTATAGGTGTTTTTGGCTACACCTTC.

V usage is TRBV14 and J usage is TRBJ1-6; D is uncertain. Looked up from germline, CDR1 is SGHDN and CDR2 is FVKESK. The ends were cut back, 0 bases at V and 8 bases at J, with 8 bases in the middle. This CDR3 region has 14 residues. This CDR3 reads CASSQDRAYSPLHF. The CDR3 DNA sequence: TGTGCCAGCAGCCAAGATCGGGCGTATTCACCCCTCCACTTT.

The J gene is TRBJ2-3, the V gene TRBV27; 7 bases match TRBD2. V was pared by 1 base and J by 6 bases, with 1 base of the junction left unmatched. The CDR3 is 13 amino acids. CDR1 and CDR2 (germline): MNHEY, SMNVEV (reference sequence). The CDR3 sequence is CASSLWGGDTQYF. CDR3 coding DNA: TGTGCCAGCAGTTTATGGGGGGGGGATACGCAGTATTTT.